One sample yielded the 6 T cell receptor beta chains listed below, sequenced in a study of early T cells in non-severe SARS-CoV-2 infection. Each CDR3 protein gets one entry after TCRdb re-called the 5' RACE reads with MiXCR. The sample has tens of thousands of distinct CDR3 sequences; 5% to 6.5% are singletons. Sequenced sample: whole blood. The receptor set was obtained from an adult who was a healthcare worker with PCR-confirmed SARS-CoV-2 infection or an uninfected control (not recorded which).

This chain links TRBV27 with TRBJ2-7, with unresolved D. V lost 2 bases to trimming and J lost 7 bases, with 15 bases between them. The CDR3 consists of 14 residues. The germline V gene has CDR1 MNHEY and CDR2 SMNVEV (reference sequence). DNA for the CDR3: TGTGCCAGCAGTTTAGGGCAGCCACTGCGGGAGCAGTACTTC. Translating it yields CASSLGQPLREQYF.

This rearrangement joins TRBV24-1 to TRBJ2-7; D not resolved. Trimming shortened V by 1 base and J by 6 bases, and 15 bases separated the two germline ends. This CDR3 is built from 15 residues. Germline CDR1 KGHDR, CDR2 SFDVKD. CDR3 nucleotide sequence: TGTGCCACCAGTGATTTAAACCGGAGTGGGTGCGAGCAGTACTTC. This sequence encodes CATSDLNRSGCEQYF.

This clonotype was recorded a few times. The V gene is TRBV6-2 or TRBV6-3, the J gene TRBJ2-5, with TRBD2 matching over 9 bases. The CDR3 contains 19 residues. V shed 0 bases, J shed 7 bases, and the junction held 18 bases outside the gene matches. CDR1 is MNHEY, CDR2 SVGEGT, per germline. CDR3 amino acids: CASSYSMTASGKGKRTQYF. CDR3 nucleotides: TGTGCCAGCAGTTACTCGATGACAGCTAGCGGGAAAGGAAAGCGGACCCAGTACTTC.

This clonotype was counted many times. The chain employs TRBV12-3 or TRBV12-4 and TRBJ1-2; 8 bases line up with TRBD1. The CDR3 runs to 16 residues. Trimming took 5 bases from V and 6 from J; bases not matched to a gene: 14. The CDR3 nucleotides read TGTGCCAGCAGTCTTAAGGACAGGGACAGTTGGGATGGCTACACCTTC. It is translated as CASSLKDRDSWDGYTF.

This clonotype was counted at least ten times. CDR3 in amino acids: CASSLPGLGNEQFF. CDR3 nucleotides: TGTGCCAGCAGCTTACCCGGACTAGGCAATGAGCAGTTCTTC. This chain joins TRBV7-2 and TRBJ2-1, with 7 bases lining up with TRBD2. The germline V gene encodes CDR1 SGHTA and CDR2 FQGNSA. The junction had 4 bases not matched to a gene; V was cut back by 2 bases and J by 6 bases. The CDR3 runs to 14 residues.

J is TRBJ1-2 and V is TRBV5-4, with a possible D match to TRBD1 (5 bases). Germline assignment: CDR1 SGHNT and CDR2 YYREEE (reference sequence). The V end lost 0 bases, the J end lost 5 bases, and 14 bases lay between the germline ends. The CDR3 totals 15 residues. The CDR3 region is CASSLVTGPGYGYTF. DNA for the CDR3: TGTGCCAGCAGCTTGGTTACGGGGCCAGGGTATGGCTACACCTTC. The entire variable domain, with the rest obtained from reference TRBV5-4 and TRBJ1-2, is as follows: ETGVTQSPTHLIKTRGQQVTLRCSSQSGHNTVSWYQQALGQGPQFIFQYYREEENGRGNFPPRFSGLQFPNYSSELNVNALELDDSALYLCASSLVTGPGYGYTFGSGTRLTVV.